These 17 T cell receptor beta chains were sequenced from one sample in a study of spatial heterogeneity in lung cancer. This sample's time point: sample taken at primary tumor resection. TCRdb called the 5' RACE reads again in MiXCR, with one record for every CDR3 protein. This sample has tens of thousands of distinct CDR3 sequences, with more than 10% found just once. The sample in question was PBMCs, obtained at surgery. These receptors were collected from a male donor with early-stage non-small cell lung cancer.

This clonotype has a handful of counts. The chain is built from TRBV5-1 and TRBJ2-1; weak D call: TRBD1 (6 bases). V lost 4 bases and J 7 bases, leaving 12 bases between the germline ends. This CDR3 comprises 13 residues. CDR1 is SGHRS and CDR2 is YFSETQ in the germline V gene. CDR3 sequence reads: CASSPGTINEQFF. The CDR3 nucleotides read TGCGCCAGCAGCCCCGGGACAATAAATGAGCAGTTCTTC. The full variable domain, in which reference TRBV5-1 and TRBJ2-1 provide the parts outside the CDR3, is KAGVTQTPRYLIKTRGQQVTLSCSPISGHRSVSWYQQTPGQGLQFLFEYFSETQRNKGNFPGRFSGRQFSNSRSEMNVSTLELGDSALYLCASSPGTINEQFFGPGTRLTVL.

This chain joins TRBV7-3 and TRBJ2-3; no clear D gene. This CDR3 region has 15 residues. Trimming took off 2 bases at V and 0 bases at J, with 9 bases between the two ends. Germline CDR1 reads SGHTA; CDR2 reads FQGTGA. CDR3 residues: CASSLQSSSTDTQYF. The CDR3 DNA reads as TGTGCCAGCAGCTTACAAAGCTCTAGCACAGATACGCAGTATTTT. Looking up the rest from reference TRBV7-3 and TRBJ2-3 gives the full variable domain: GAGVSQTPSNKVTEKGKYVELRCDPISGHTALYWYRQSLGQGPEFLIYFQGTGAADDSGLPNDRFFAVRPEGSVSTLKIQRTERGDSAVYLCASSLQSSSTDTQYFGPGTRLTVL.

Turning to this clonotype: This sequence may be a read error, since a much larger clone differs from it by one base. Here the CDR3 DNA reads TGTGCCAGCAGCCAAGCGGGGGCTGCCGCTTTCTTT. Protein: CASSQAGAAAFF. J is TRBJ1-1 and V is TRBV3-1, with a tentative D call TRBD1 (6 bases). The V end lost 1 base, the J end lost 11 bases, and 11 bases lay between the germline ends. Looked up from germline, CDR1 is LGHDT and CDR2 is YNNKEL (reference sequence). The CDR3 covers 12 residues.

The V gene is TRBV18, the J gene TRBJ1-1, with 7 bases lining up with TRBD1. Germline assignment: CDR1 KGHSH and CDR2 LQKENI. With V trimmed by 5 bases and J by 7 bases, 10 bases remained unmatched. This CDR3 is 14 amino acids long. CDR3 coding DNA: TGTGCCAGCTCAACCTACGAGACAGGGAATGAAGCTTTCTTT. Protein: CASSTYETGNEAFF.

About this clonotype: The conserved phenylalanine or tryptophan is not found at the CDR3 terminus, so this likely reflects a read error. The chain carries TRBV6-1 and TRBJ1-3; 7 nucleotides line up with TRBD1. The CDR3 totals 16 residues. The germline V gene encodes CDR1 MNHNS and CDR2 SASEGT. With V trimmed by 7 bases and J by 5 bases, 14 bases remained unmatched. The CDR3 DNA reads as TGTGCCAGCAACCCAAATTCGGGACAGATAAGAAACACCATATATTAT. Translation gives CASNPNSGQIRNTIYY.

The chain recombines TRBV4-2 with TRBJ1-1; tentative D call: TRBD1 (5 bases). V lost 5 bases to trimming and J lost 6 bases, with 13 bases between them. The germline V gene has CDR1 LGHNA and CDR2 YNFKEQ. This CDR3 has 13 residues. The CDR3 loop reads CASSDPMGPEAFF. The CDR3 DNA reads as TGTGCCAGCAGCGACCCAATGGGACCTGAAGCTTTCTTT.

This clonotype occurred a few times. CDR3 protein: CASSESGFLGYGYTF. As DNA, the CDR3 is TGTGCCAGCAGTGAATCAGGGTTCCTAGGCTATGGCTACACCTTC. The rearrangement links TRBV25-1 to TRBJ1-2; tentative D call: TRBD1 (5 bases). This CDR3 comprises 15 residues. V was clipped by 1 base and J by 4 bases, with 13 bases between them. CDR1 and CDR2 from the germline V gene are MGHDK and SYGVNS.

This chain connects TRBV10-3 to TRBJ1-3; D remains unclear. Trimming pared 0 bases from V and 0 bases from J, leaving 6 bases between. This CDR3 contains 15 residues. Per germline, CDR1 ENHRY and CDR2 SYGVKD. CDR3 residues: CAISESNSSGNTIYF. Written as DNA, the CDR3 is TGTGCCATCAGTGAGTCGAACAGCTCTGGAAACACCATATATTTT.

This rearrangement joins TRBV13 to TRBJ2-5; TRBD1 agrees at 11 bases. The CDR3 spans 17 residues. J lost 0 bases, V lost 4 bases, and 7 bases had no gene match. Germline V gene data show CDR1 as PRHDT and CDR2 as FYEKMQ (reference sequence). The CDR3 reads CASSSVRDRGDQETQYF. The DNA for the CDR3 is TGTGCCAGCAGCTCAGTCCGGGACAGGGGGGACCAAGAGACCCAGTACTTC.

This clonotype was seen a handful of times. The chain links TRBV12-3 or TRBV12-4 to TRBJ2-1; 10 bases align to TRBD1. The CDR3 loop spans 14 amino acids. Unmatched junction bases numbered 7, after V lost 7 bases and J lost 7 bases. CDR3 sequence reads: CASTTGQGRNEQFF. CDR3 nucleotide sequence: TGTGCCAGCACCACGGGACAGGGGCGGAATGAGCAGTTCTTC.

In this sample, this clonotype turned up many times. This rearrangement joins TRBV15 to TRBJ2-7; TRBD1 aligns across 7 bases. CDR3 length: 15 residues. Losses at the gene ends were 3 bases for V and 1 base for J; bases not matched to a gene: 6. Germline V lookup: CDR1 LNHNV, CDR2 YYDKDF (reference sequence). CDR3 sequence: CATSRYGQESYEQYF. The CDR3 DNA reads TGTGCCACCAGCAGGTATGGACAGGAGTCCTACGAGCAGTACTTC.

This clonotype was picked up many times. The V call is TRBV7-8, the J call TRBJ2-5; D is possibly TRBD2 (6 bases). The germline V gene encodes CDR1 SGHVS and CDR2 FQNEAQ. The CDR3 is 13 amino acids. V lost 5 bases to trimming and J lost 7 bases, with 14 bases between them. CDR3 in DNA: TGTGCCAGCAGCCCGGAGGGTCGGGGGACCCAGTACTTC. It translates to CASSPEGRGTQYF.

This clonotype was detected only a few times. This chain joins TRBV18 and TRBJ1-1; TRBD1 is a possible D gene (6 bases). V was cut by 3 bases and J by 3 bases, with 11 bases left in between. Germline V gives CDR1 KGHSH, CDR2 LQKENI. This CDR3 region has 14 residues. CDR3 sequence (DNA): TGTGCCAGCTCACCTGAAGGGGGAGACACTGAAGCTTTCTTT. Translated: CASSPEGGDTEAFF.

This chain connects TRBV25-1 to TRBJ1-1; possible D gene TRBD1, 6 bases. The V end was cut by 4 bases, the J end by 4 bases, with 16 bases between. The CDR3 is made up of 15 amino acids. CDR1 MGHDK and CDR2 SYGVNS come from the germline V gene. Here the CDR3 DNA reads TGTGCCAGCAGTGGGAGGGCAGGGGAAGGCACTGAAGCTTTCTTT. This sequence encodes CASSGRAGEGTEAFF.

This clonotype came up a few times. This chain joins TRBV20-1 and TRBJ2-7; D might be TRBD1 or TRBD2, each matching 5 bases. The germline V gene encodes CDR1 DFQATT and CDR2 SNEGSKA (reference sequence). This CDR3 comprises 14 residues. Trimming removed 4 bases from V and 2 bases from J, with 15 bases in between. The CDR3 loop is CSATSGSNPYEQYF. The CDR3 DNA is TGCAGTGCTACCTCAGGGAGTAACCCCTACGAGCAGTACTTC.

The V gene is TRBV19, the J gene TRBJ1-5; no definite D call. The germline CDR1 and CDR2 sequences are LNHDA and SQIVND (reference sequence). The V and J ends lost 3 bases and 3 bases respectively, with 12 bases between them. The CDR3 loop spans 15 amino acids. The CDR3 here is CASSIRIPFNQPQHF. CDR3 bases: TGTGCCAGTAGTATCAGGATCCCCTTCAATCAGCCCCAGCATTTT.

The genes are TRBV6-2 or TRBV6-3 and TRBJ2-7, with D tentatively TRBD2 (5 bases). The CDR3 is 17 amino acids. Germline V gene data show CDR1 as MNHEY and CDR2 as SVGEGT. V was trimmed by 0 bases and J by 0 bases, leaving 15 bases between them. CDR3 sequence reads: CASSYSRVGRNSYEQYF. The CDR3 DNA reads TGTGCCAGCAGTTACTCGAGGGTAGGGCGGAACTCCTACGAGCAGTACTTC.